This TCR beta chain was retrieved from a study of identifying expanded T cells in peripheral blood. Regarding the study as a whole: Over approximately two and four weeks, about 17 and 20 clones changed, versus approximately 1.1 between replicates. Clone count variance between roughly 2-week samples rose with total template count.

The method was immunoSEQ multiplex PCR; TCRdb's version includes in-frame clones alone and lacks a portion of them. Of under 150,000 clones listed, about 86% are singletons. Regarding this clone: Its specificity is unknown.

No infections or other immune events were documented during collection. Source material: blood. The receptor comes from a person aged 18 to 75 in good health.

The DNA for the CDR3 is TGTGCCAGCAGCGTCGACGGATCCTATGGCTACACCTTC. Translation: CASSVDGSYGYTF. The chain has TRBV9 and TRBJ1-2; no definite D call. Trimming took off 2 bases at V and 4 bases at J, with 9 bases between the two ends. The CDR3 covers 13 residues. The germline V gene has CDR1 SGDLS and CDR2 YYNGEE.